This T cell receptor beta chain is drawn from a study of control samples from healthy donors and cancer patients. Per germline, CDR1 LGHDT and CDR2 YNNKEL (reference sequence). CDR3 length: 14 residues. The germline V and J ends were trimmed by 3 bases and 5 bases, with 13 bases remaining between them. Generated by immunoSEQ multiplex PCR, the TCRdb table keeps only in-frame clones and is missing some. The data show roughly 200,000 clones, about 93% seen once. Sequencing was carried out using blood. The chain has TRBV3-1 (or the pseudogene TRBV3-2) and TRBJ2-5; D unresolved. This receptor was taken from a man between 18 and 29 years old in good health. The DNA for the CDR3 is TGTGCCAGCAGCCAGAACGTAATAGGGGAGACCCAGTACTTC. Its translation is CASSQNVIGETQYF.